The next 25 T cell receptor beta chains were all read from a single sample in a study of blood T cell repertoires in COVID-19. The assay was immunoSEQ multiplex PCR, and TCRdb's table has in-frame clones only and misses some. This table holds some 120,000 clones, approximately 85% found once. Sequenced: peripheral blood. The receptors stem from a human donor in a cohort sampled during active COVID-19.

This chain uses TRBV21-1 with TRBJ1-5. TRBV21-1 is a pseudogene segment. The CDR3 covers 16 residues. The CDR3 sequence: CASSNREKYSNQPQHF. In nucleotides, the CDR3 is TGTGCCAGCAGCAATCGGGAGAAATATAGCAATCAGCCCCAGCATTTT.

The DNA of the CDR3 is TGTGCCTGGAGTGTCCGAGGGGAGCAGTTCTTC. This translates into CAWSVRGEQFF. This chain uses TRBV30 with TRBJ2-1, with D possibly TRBD2 on 5 matching bases. CDR1 GTSNPN and CDR2 SVGIG come from the germline V gene (reference sequence). The CDR3 consists of 11 residues. V lost 0 bases and J 10 bases, leaving 7 bases between the germline ends.

For this clone: Other nucleotide sequences from this sample produce the same CDR3. This chain uses TRBV20-1 with TRBJ2-5, with D maybe TRBD2 (7 bases). The V gene lost 3 bases and the J gene lost 4 bases, with 15 bases spanning the gap. CDR3 length: 14 residues. Per the germline V gene, CDR1 is DFQATT and CDR2 is SNEGSKA (reference sequence). CDR3 sequence: CSASLGGGGETQYF. The DNA of the CDR3 is TGCAGTGCTAGTCTGGGGGGGGGCGGAGAGACCCAGTACTTC.

J is TRBJ1-4 and V is TRBV18; unclear D gene. The CDR3 sequence is 18 residues long. The germline V gene encodes CDR1 KGHSH and CDR2 LQKENI. V was trimmed by 4 bases and J by 5 bases, leaving 23 bases between them. CDR3 residues: CASSLSSPSFLRNEKLFF. The CDR3 DNA follows: TGTGCCAGCTCACTTTCCAGTCCCAGCTTCTTGAGGAATGAAAAACTGTTTTTT.

J is TRBJ2-1 and V is TRBV10-3; 8 positions match TRBD2. There are 15 residues in the CDR3. Looked up from germline, CDR1 is ENHRY and CDR2 is SYGVKD. Trimming at V came to 1 base and at J to 8 bases, leaving 7 bases not matched to a gene. CDR3 region: CAISELDQAGDEQFF. As DNA, the CDR3 is TGTGCCATCAGTGAGTTGGACCAAGCGGGGGATGAGCAGTTCTTC.

The genes are TRBV3-1 (or the pseudogene TRBV3-2) and TRBJ2-5; D perhaps matches TRBD2 (5 bases). Per germline, CDR1 LGHDT and CDR2 YNNKEL (reference sequence). This CDR3 is 12 amino acids long. V dropped 0 bases and J dropped 13 bases, with 12 bases sitting between them. The CDR3 DNA is TGTGCCAGCAGCCAAGATAGGGCTAGCCTGTACTTC. Translated: CASSQDRASLYF.

The rearrangement links TRBV24-1 to TRBJ2-5, with 8 bases matching TRBD2. Germline V gene lookup returns CDR1 KGHDR and CDR2 SFDVKD. Losses at the gene ends were 3 bases for V and 5 bases for J; bases not matched to a gene: 10. CDR3 length: 16 residues. The CDR3 DNA reads as TGTGCCACCAGTGATCGGGGGGGAGGTAACTTGGAGACCCAGTACTTC. Protein sequence: CATSDRGGGNLETQYF.

The chain links TRBV6-5 to TRBJ1-2, with 9 positions matching TRBD1. After removal of 10 bases from V and 7 bases from J, the junction contained 7 bases not matched to a gene. The germline gives CDR1 MNHEY, CDR2 SVGAGI. There are 12 residues in the CDR3. CDR3 nucleotides: TGTGCCACCCGACAGGGGGTGGGTGGCTACACCTTC. The encoded protein is CATRQGVGGYTF.

The chain combines TRBV5-5 with TRBJ2-7; a possible D gene is TRBD2 (6 bases). The germline V gene encodes CDR1 SGHKS and CDR2 YYEKEE (reference sequence). The CDR3 is 14 residues long. The V and J ends lost 4 bases and 3 bases respectively, with 14 bases between them. In DNA form, the CDR3 reads TGTGCCAGCAGCCGCGATGGGCGGGACTACGAGCAGTACTTC. Protein sequence: CASSRDGRDYEQYF.

The chain employs TRBV28 and TRBJ2-2, with D tentatively TRBD1 (5 bases). V dropped 0 bases and J dropped 6 bases, with 14 bases sitting between them. The CDR3 extends over 16 amino acids. Germline CDR1 is MDHEN and CDR2 is SYDVKM. As DNA, the CDR3 is TGTGCCAGCAGTTTATGGGGTACAGGCAAAGCCGGGGAGCTGTTTTTT. Residues: CASSLWGTGKAGELFF.

This chain joins TRBV7-2 and TRBJ1-1, with a tentative D call TRBD1 (5 bases). Deletions cut 1 base from V and 3 bases from J, with 9 bases between. Germline values: CDR1 SGHTA, CDR2 FQGNSA. The CDR3 sequence is 14 residues long. DNA of the CDR3: TGTGCCAGCAGCTTAGTGTCGGGGGACACTGAAGCTTTCTTT. It yields the protein CASSLVSGDTEAFF.

V and J are TRBV5-6 and TRBJ1-4; TRBD1 matches at 8 bases. The CDR3 has 15 amino acids. Germline-derived CDR1 and CDR2 are SGHDT and YYEEEE. Trimming cost V 5 bases and J 4 bases; bases outside gene matches: 7. CDR3 sequence (DNA): TGTGCCAGCAGGCCGACAGGGGCGGGTAATGAAAAACTGTTTTTT. It translates to CASRPTGAGNEKLFF.

The chain employs TRBV11-3 and TRBJ2-7; D is unresolved. Germline V gene data show CDR1 as SGHNT and CDR2 as YENEEA. The V gene lost 11 bases and the J gene lost 3 bases, with 17 bases spanning the gap. CDR3 size: 13 residues. CDR3: CAAPNHYSYEQYV. The DNA of the CDR3 is TGTGCCGCCCCGAACCACTATAGCTACGAGCAGTACGTC.

This clone was picked up one time. The chain couples TRBV12-3 or TRBV12-4 to TRBJ2-7, with a possible D match to TRBD2 (5 bases). Trimming took off 0 bases at V and 7 bases at J, with 7 bases between the two ends. This CDR3 region has 12 residues. CDR3 in amino acids: CASSLAGVEQYV. DNA of the CDR3: TGTGCCAGCAGTTTAGCGGGAGTAGAGCAGTACGTC.

The rearrangement uses TRBV9 and TRBJ2-3; TRBD2 matches at 9 bases. The CDR3 is made up of 12 amino acids. CDR1 is SGDLS, CDR2 YYNGEE, per germline. J lost 4 bases, V lost 7 bases, and 1 base had no gene match. CDR3 nucleotides: TGTGCCAGCGGCGGGGGGGCAGATACGCAGTATTTT. It specifies CASGGGADTQYF.

The genes are TRBV12-3 or TRBV12-4 and TRBJ1-2, with D perhaps TRBD1 (6 bases). Trimming cost V 3 bases and J 5 bases, with 10 bases left between them. The CDR3 has 13 residues. As DNA, the CDR3 is TGTGCCAGCAGTTTGGGGCAGGGGTATGGCTACACCTTC. It translates to CASSLGQGYGYTF.

CDR3 in amino acids: CASSTLKGPYNEQFF. The CDR3 DNA reads TGTGCCAGCAGCACTCTGAAGGGGCCTTACAATGAGCAGTTCTTC. The chain combines TRBV7-6 with TRBJ2-1, with a possible D match to TRBD1 (5 bases). This CDR3 region has 15 residues. Germline-derived CDR1 and CDR2 are SGHVS and FNYEAQ. Trimming removed 5 bases from V and 4 bases from J, with 15 bases in between.

The chain links TRBV7-9 to TRBJ2-7; 7 positions match TRBD2. The V and J ends lost 4 bases and 4 bases, in that order; junction bases with no gene match: 7. In germline, CDR1 is SEHNR, CDR2 FQNEAQ (reference sequence). CDR3 size: 14 residues. The CDR3 here is CASSSETGGYEQYF. The CDR3 DNA reads TGTGCCAGCAGCTCCGAAACGGGGGGTTACGAGCAGTACTTC.

The V gene is TRBV5-1, the J gene TRBJ1-1; TRBD1 aligns across 7 bases. From germline, CDR1 is SGHRS and CDR2 YFSETQ. CDR3 size: 14 residues. Unmatched junction bases numbered 5, after V lost 2 bases and J lost 4 bases. The CDR3 DNA follows: TGCGCCAGCAGCTTTACAGGGGTGGGCACTGAAGCTTTCTTT. Protein product: CASSFTGVGTEAFF.

The gene calls are TRBV4-3 and TRBJ2-1, with D unclear. Germline lookup yields CDR1 LGHNA and CDR2 YSLEER. The V end was cut by 2 bases, the J end by 12 bases, with 20 bases between. The CDR3 totals 15 residues. CDR3 sequence: CASSQLLGQVPVQFF. In DNA, the CDR3 is TGCGCCAGCAGCCAACTCTTGGGCCAGGTCCCCGTGCAGTTCTTC.

This chain connects TRBV5-1 to TRBJ1-2, with D tentatively TRBD1 (5 bases). CDR3 length: 13 amino acids. Looked up from germline, CDR1 is SGHRS and CDR2 is YFSETQ. With 7 bases removed from V and 4 bases from J, the gap between germline ends came to 14 bases. The CDR3 spells CASSRDGGYGYTF. CDR3 nucleotide sequence: TGCGCCAGCTCGCGGGACGGCGGCTATGGCTACACCTTC.

The J gene is TRBJ2-3, the V gene TRBV7-2; D uncertain. CDR1 SGHTA and CDR2 FQGNSA come from the germline V gene. The CDR3 totals 15 residues. The ends were cut back, 2 bases at V and 1 base at J, with 10 bases in the middle. As DNA, the CDR3 is TGTGCCAGCAGCTTAAGTCGGAGTCGCACAGATACGCAGTATTTT. It translates to CASSLSRSRTDTQYF.

This chain connects TRBV6-5 to TRBJ2-7; no definite D call. Germline loops: CDR1 MNHEY, CDR2 SVGAGI. V was cut by 4 bases and J by 0 bases, with 10 bases left in between. CDR3 length: 14 residues. DNA of the CDR3: TGTGCCAGCAGTTCGAGCCCAGGCTCCTACGAGCAGTACGTC. Translation gives CASSSSPGSYEQYV.

In this sample, this clone turned up a few times. CDR3 nucleotide sequence: TGTGCCAGCAGTTCCACCCACAGCTCCTACAATGAGCAGTTCTTC. Translating gives CASSSTHSSYNEQFF. The genes are TRBV6-5 and TRBJ2-1, with unresolved D. The germline V gene has CDR1 MNHEY and CDR2 SVGAGI. V dropped 4 bases and J dropped 0 bases, with 10 bases sitting between them. The CDR3 extends over 15 amino acids.

The V gene is TRBV9, the J gene TRBJ1-1; unclear D gene. Germline CDR1 is SGDLS and CDR2 is YYNGEE. V dropped 2 bases and J dropped 1 base, with 6 bases sitting between them. The CDR3 totals 13 residues. The CDR3 DNA reads as TGTGCCAGCAGCGTTCGAGGGAACACTGAAGCTTTCTTT. Its protein is CASSVRGNTEAFF.